The clone carrying this T cell receptor (beta chain) showed up many times. Its antigen is still unknown. This entry belongs to a study of T cells after yellow fever vaccination. About the research overall: Preparation of the low-cell-number fractions used SMART-Seq v4 Ultra Low Input.

MiXCR, applied by TCRdb to the 5' RACE reads, yields one record per CDR3 protein. The top ten hold around 0.9% of the sample, which has 200,000 to 250,000 distinct CDR3 sequences, 6.9% seen once. Study-level findings and limits: Repertoires obtained by FACS sorting could include abundant clonotypes that entered as contaminants from the bulk population. Most primary-vaccination clones reappeared after the booster (about 97% CD4, roughly 88% CD8). Only a minor proportion of clonotypes was detected across both CD4 and CD8 compartments.

The CDR3 extends over 15 amino acids. The ends were cut back, 5 bases at V and 2 bases at J, with 15 bases in the middle. Sequencing used CD4+ T cells sorted from PBMCs, obtained 15 days after the yellow fever booster vaccination. The TCR sequence derives from a young man who received the YFV17D yellow fever vaccine. V and J are TRBV12-3 or TRBV12-4 and TRBJ2-5; D could derive from TRBD1 or TRBD2 (7 bases each). The CDR3 nucleotides read TGTGCCAGCAGTGGGGGGAGGGGGCGTCAAGAGACCCAGTACTTC. As protein: CASSGGRGRQETQYF.